This T cell receptor (beta chain) appears in the sequencing data of a study of graft-versus-host responses after intestinal transplantation. In the study overall: Among the recipients, all got anti-thymocyte globulin induction and then tacrolimus and steroids for approximately 3 years.

Profiling relied on immunoSEQ multiplex PCR, and the TCRdb table lists in-frame clones only, not all of them. The table shows tens of thousands of clones, with less than 95% occurring only once. The CDR3 has 16 residues. The V gene's germline CDR1 is SGDLS and CDR2 YYNGEE. Trimming cost V 0 bases and J 5 bases, with 14 bases left between them. Source: PBMCs, taken 156 days after intestinal transplant. The chain uses TRBV9 and TRBJ1-4; TRBD1 might be the D (5 bases). The clonotype originates from a human patient who received an intestinal transplant, so some T cells may come from the graft donor. The CDR3 sequence: CASSVEAGTVNEKLFF. CDR3 bases: TGTGCCAGCAGCGTAGAGGCAGGGACGGTGAATGAAAAACTGTTTTTT. Variable domain in full (rest from reference TRBV9 and TRBJ1-4): DSGVTQTPKHLITATGQRVTLRCSPRSGDLSVYWYQQSLDQGLQFLIQYYNGEERAKGNILERFSAQQFPDLHSELNLSSLELGDSALYFCASSVEAGTVNEKLFFGSGTQLSVL.